The entry below gives a single TCR beta chain sequence along with its context. Per the original methods: For nucleated cells, counts were estimated from reference gene primer amplification. Produced via immunoSEQ multiplex PCR; TCRdb's table is partial and in-frame only. That table gives V, J and clone size, and the DNA gave D and trimming. The table shows just under 20,000 clones, with approximately 95% occurring only once. The sample is drawn from a study of blood T cell repertoires in COVID-19. The overall study: Acute-phase and convalescent COVID-19 samples originated in the United States, Italy and Spain. In each case, the material was cDNA or gDNA derived from T cells, B-cell-depleted T cells, or PBMCs.

The CDR3 is 16 residues long. Trimming took 4 bases from V and 3 from J; bases not matched to a gene: 12. Germline CDR1 and CDR2: MGHRA and YSYEKL. The TCR was taken from a woman between 45 and 65 years old with active COVID-19. J is TRBJ2-7 and V is TRBV4-1, with 7 bases fitting TRBD2. Sequences were obtained from peripheral blood. CDR3 protein: CASSLRTSGGSYEQYF. The CDR3 bases are TGCGCCAGCAGCCTTCGAACGTCAGGCGGGAGCTACGAGCAGTACTTC.